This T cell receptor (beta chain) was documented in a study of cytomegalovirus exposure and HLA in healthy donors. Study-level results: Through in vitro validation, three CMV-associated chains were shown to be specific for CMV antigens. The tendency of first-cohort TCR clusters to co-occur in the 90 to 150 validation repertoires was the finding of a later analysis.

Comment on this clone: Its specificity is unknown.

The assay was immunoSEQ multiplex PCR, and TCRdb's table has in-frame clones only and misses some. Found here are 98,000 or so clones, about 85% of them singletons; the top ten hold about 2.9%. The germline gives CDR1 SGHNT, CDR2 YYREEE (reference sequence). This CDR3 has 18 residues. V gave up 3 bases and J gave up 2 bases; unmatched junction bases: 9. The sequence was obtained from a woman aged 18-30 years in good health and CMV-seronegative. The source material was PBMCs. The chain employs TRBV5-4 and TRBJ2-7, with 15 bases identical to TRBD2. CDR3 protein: CASSSPGLAGGSAYEQYF. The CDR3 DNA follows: TGTGCCAGCAGCTCCCCAGGACTAGCGGGGGGGAGCGCCTACGAGCAGTACTTC. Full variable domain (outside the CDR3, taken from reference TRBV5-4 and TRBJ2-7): ETGVTQSPTHLIKTRGQQVTLRCSSQSGHNTVSWYQQALGQGPQFIFQYYREEENGRGNFPPRFSGLQFPNYSSELNVNALELDDSALYLCASSSPGLAGGSAYEQYFGPGTRLTVT.